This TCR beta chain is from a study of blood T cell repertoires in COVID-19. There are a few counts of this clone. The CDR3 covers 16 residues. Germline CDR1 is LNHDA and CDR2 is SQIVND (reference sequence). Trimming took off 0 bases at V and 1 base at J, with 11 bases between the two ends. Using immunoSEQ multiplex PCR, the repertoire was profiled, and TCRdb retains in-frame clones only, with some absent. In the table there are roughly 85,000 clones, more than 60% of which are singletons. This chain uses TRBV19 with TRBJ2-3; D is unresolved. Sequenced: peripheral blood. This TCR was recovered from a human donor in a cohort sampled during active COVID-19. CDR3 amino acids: CASSIDTAVGTDTQYF. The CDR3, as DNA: TGTGCCAGTAGTATAGATACGGCGGTGGGCACAGATACGCAGTATTTT.